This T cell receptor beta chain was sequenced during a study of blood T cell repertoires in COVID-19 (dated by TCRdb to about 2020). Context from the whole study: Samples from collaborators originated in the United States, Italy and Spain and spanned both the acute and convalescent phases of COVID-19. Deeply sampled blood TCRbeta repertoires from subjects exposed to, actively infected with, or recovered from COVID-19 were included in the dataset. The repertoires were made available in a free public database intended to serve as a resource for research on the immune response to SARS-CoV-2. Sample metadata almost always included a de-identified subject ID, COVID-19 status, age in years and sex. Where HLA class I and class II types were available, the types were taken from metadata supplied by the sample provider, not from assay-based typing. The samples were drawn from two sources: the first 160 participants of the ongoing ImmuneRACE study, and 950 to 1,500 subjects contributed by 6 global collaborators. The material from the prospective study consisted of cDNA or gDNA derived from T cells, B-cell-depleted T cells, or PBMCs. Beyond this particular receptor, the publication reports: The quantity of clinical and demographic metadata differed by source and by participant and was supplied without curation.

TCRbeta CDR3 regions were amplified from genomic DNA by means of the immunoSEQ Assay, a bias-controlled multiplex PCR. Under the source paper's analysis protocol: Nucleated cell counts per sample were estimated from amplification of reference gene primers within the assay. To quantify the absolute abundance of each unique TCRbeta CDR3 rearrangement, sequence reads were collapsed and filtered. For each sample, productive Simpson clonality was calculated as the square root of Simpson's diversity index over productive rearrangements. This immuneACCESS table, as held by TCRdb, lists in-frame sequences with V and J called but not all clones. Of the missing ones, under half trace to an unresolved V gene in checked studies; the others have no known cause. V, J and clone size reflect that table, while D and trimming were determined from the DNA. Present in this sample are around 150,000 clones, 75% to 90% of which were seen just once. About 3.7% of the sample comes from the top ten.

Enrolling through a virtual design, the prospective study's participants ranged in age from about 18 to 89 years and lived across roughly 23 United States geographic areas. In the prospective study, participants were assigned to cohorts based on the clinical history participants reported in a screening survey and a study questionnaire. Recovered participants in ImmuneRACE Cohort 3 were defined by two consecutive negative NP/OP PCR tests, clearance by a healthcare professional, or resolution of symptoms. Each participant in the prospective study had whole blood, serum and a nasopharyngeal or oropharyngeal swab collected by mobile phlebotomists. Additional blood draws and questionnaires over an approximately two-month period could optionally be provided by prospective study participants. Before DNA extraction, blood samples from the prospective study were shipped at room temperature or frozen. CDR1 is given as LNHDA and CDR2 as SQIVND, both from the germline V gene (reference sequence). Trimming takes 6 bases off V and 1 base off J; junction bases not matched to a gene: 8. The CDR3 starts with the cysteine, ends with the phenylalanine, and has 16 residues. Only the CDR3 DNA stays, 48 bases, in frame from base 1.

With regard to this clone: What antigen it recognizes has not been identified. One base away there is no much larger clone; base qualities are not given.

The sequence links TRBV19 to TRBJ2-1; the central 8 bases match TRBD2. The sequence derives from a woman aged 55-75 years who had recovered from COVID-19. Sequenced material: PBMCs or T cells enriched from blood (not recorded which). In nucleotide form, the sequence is TGTGCCAGTAGAATTAGCGGGACCCAATCCTACAATGAGCAGTTCTTC. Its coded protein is CASRISGTQSYNEQFF.